A selection of T cell receptor beta chains follows, all from one sample in a study of regulatory T cells in long-lasting Graves disease. MiXCR, applied by TCRdb to the multiplex PCR reads, yields one record per CDR3 protein. Here the sample spans 400,000 to 500,000 distinct CDR3 sequences, under 25% being singletons. This material consisted of peripheral blood mononuclear cells (PBMCs), taken when the disease was refractory, from a patient treated with antithyroid drugs. Receptor source: a female donor with Graves disease. CDR3s include the opening cysteine and the closing phenylalanine or tryptophan. The D gene is left open where the match is weak. Clone size, where shown, is once, few, many, or a class for clones that have expanded.

v_call	d_call	clone_size	j_call	cdr3_aa	cdr3_nt
TRBV7-2	TRBD1	-	TRBJ2-1	CASSLPGQGVREQFF	TGTGCCAGCAGCTTACCGGGACAGGGTGTTCGGGAGCAGTTCTTC
TRBV6-1	-	-	TRBJ2-2	CASSDAHPTGELFF	TGTGCCAGCAGTGACGCACACCCCACCGGGGAGCTGTTTTTT
TRBV2	-	many	TRBJ1-3	CASSGKGVGNTIYF	TGTGCCAGCAGCGGCAAGGGGGTTGGAAACACCATATATTTT
TRBV11-2	-	many	TRBJ2-7	CASNGGALREQYF	TGTGCCAGCAACGGCGGAGCCCTACGCGAGCAGTACTTC
TRBV18	-	-	TRBJ1-3	CASSPGDRGNTIYF	TGTGCCAGCTCACCAGGAGACAGAGGAAACACCATATATTTT
TRBV20-1	-	-	TRBJ1-1	CSARDLGGGTEAFF	TGCAGTGCTAGAGATCTGGGGGGAGGGACTGAAGCTTTCTTT
TRBV10-3	TRBD1	few	TRBJ2-7	CAISEAIPGTGSEQYF	TGTGCCATCAGTGAGGCCATACCCGGGACAGGGAGCGAGCAGTACTTC
TRBV18	-	many	TRBJ1-1	CASSPDSNTEAFF	TGTGCCAGCTCACCGGACAGCAACACTGAAGCTTTCTTT
TRBV12-3/TRBV12-4	-	many	TRBJ2-2	CASSFAGTGELFF	TGTGCCAGCAGTTTCGCAGGCACCGGGGAGCTGTTTTTT
TRBV19	-	-	TRBJ1-4	CASKRRDSGEKLFF	TGTGCCAGTAAGCGTAGGGATTCGGGTGAAAAACTGTTTTTT
TRBV12-3/TRBV12-4	-	-	TRBJ2-7	CASSATTAYEQYF	TGTGCCAGCAGTGCGACGACAGCCTACGAGCAGTACTTC
TRBV7-8	TRBD1	-	TRBJ2-7	CASSFATGKGEQYF	TGTGCCAGCAGCTTTGCGACAGGGAAAGGCGAGCAGTACTTC
TRBV7-2	-	few	TRBJ2-7	CASSPKGGLGREQYF	TGTGCCAGCAGCCCTAAGGGCGGGCTCGGTCGCGAGCAGTACTTC
TRBV19	-	few	TRBJ1-2	CASSILDRNYGYTF	TGTGCCAGTAGTATCTTGGACCGGAACTATGGCTACACCTTC
TRBV20-1	-	few	TRBJ2-7	CSASSRYEQYF	TGCAGTGCTAGTTCTCGGTACGAGCAGTACTTC
TRBV5-1	TRBD1	few	TRBJ2-7	CASSTGQMGKYEQYF	TGCGCCAGCAGCACGGGACAGATGGGGAAATACGAGCAGTACTTC